This T cell receptor beta chain was obtained from a study of early T cells in non-severe SARS-CoV-2 infection. Study at large: It was bulk RNA from unsorted whole blood that was sequenced, and the chains were unpaired.

Researchers attached unique molecular identifiers to individual cDNA molecules. TCRdb itself ran the 5' RACE reads through MiXCR, one entry per CDR3 protein. The data contain around 59,000 distinct CDR3 sequences, around 12% of them singletons. The V and J ends lost 1 base and 8 bases, in that order; junction bases with no gene match: 4. The CDR3 covers 14 residues. Germline-derived CDR1 and CDR2 are MGHDK and SYGVNS. This clonotype was observed at least ten times. The receptor was isolated from an adult who was a healthcare worker with PCR-confirmed SARS-CoV-2 infection or an uninfected control (not recorded which). The sequencing sample was made of whole blood. The chain employs TRBV25-1 and TRBJ2-1, with 8 bases identical to TRBD2. CDR3 nucleotide sequence: TGTGCCAGCAGTGAATTATGGCGGGAGGATGAGCAGTTCTTC. This translates into CASSELWREDEQFF.